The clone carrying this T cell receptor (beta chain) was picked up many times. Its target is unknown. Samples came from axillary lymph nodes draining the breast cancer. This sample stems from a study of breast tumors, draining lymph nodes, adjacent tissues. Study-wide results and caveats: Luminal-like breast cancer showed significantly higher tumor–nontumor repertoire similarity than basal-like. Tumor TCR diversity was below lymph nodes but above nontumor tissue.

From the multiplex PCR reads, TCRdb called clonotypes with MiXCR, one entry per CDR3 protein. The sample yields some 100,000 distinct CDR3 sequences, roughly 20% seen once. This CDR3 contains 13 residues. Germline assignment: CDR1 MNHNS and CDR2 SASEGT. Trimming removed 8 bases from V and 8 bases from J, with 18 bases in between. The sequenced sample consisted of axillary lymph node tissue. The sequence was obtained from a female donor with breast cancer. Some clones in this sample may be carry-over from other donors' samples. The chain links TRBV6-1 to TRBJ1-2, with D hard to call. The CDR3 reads CASSGELGRGYTF. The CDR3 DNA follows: TGTGCCAGCTCGGGCGAGTTGGGTAGGGGCTACACCTTC.